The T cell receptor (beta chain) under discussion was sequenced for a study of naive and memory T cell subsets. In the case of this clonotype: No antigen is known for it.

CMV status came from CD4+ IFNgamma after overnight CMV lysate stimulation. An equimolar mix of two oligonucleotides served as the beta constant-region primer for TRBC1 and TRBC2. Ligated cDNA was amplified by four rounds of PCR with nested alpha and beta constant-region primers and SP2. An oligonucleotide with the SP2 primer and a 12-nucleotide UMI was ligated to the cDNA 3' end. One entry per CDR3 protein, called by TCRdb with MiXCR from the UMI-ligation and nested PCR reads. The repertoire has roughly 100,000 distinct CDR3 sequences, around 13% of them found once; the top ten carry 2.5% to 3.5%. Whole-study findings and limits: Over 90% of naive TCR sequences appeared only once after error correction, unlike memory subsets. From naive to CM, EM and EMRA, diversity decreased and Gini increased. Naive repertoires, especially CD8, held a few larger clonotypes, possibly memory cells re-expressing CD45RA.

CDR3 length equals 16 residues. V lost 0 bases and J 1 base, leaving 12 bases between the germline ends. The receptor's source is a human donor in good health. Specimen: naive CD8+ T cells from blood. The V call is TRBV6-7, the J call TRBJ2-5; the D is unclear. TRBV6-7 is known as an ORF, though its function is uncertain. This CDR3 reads CASSYSAFQTQETQYF. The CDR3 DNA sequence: TGTGCCAGCAGTTACTCGGCGTTCCAGACCCAAGAGACCCAGTACTTC.